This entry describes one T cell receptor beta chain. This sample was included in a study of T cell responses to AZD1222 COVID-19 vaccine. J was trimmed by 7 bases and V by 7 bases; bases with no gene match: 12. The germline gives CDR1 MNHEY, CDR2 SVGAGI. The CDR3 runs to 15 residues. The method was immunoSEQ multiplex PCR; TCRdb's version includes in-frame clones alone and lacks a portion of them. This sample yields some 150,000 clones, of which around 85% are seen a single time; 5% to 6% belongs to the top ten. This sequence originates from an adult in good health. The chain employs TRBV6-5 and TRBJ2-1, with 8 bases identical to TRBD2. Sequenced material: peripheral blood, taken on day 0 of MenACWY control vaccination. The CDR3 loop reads CASNLPGGAINEQFF. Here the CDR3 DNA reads TGTGCCAGCAATCTCCCCGGGGGGGCTATTAATGAGCAGTTCTTC.